This T cell receptor beta chain was found in a study of low-dose radiotherapy and immunotherapy resistance in tumors. This clonotype was seen repeatedly, ten times or more. First-strand cDNA used TRAV- and TRBV-specific primers, covering alpha and beta chains. A constant-region primer paired with the V-primer adapter amplified TCRs over about 20 PCR cycles. TCRdb independently ran MiXCR on the reads; one entry per CDR3 protein. The sample holds 60,000 or so distinct CDR3 sequences, around a quarter seen once. Time point meaning: before trial treatment. Trimming stripped 4 bases from V and 0 bases from J, with 10 bases between. The germline gives CDR1 SGHAT, CDR2 FQNNGV. The CDR3 has 15 residues.

The clonotype was recovered from a male donor with rectosigmoid adenocarcinoma. Here the sequenced sample was PBMCs, taken before treatment. The rearrangement uses TRBV11-2 and TRBJ1-5; perhaps TRBD1 as D (6 bases). As DNA, the CDR3 is TGTGCCAGCAGCTCAGCCAGGGGTAGCAATCAGCCCCAGCATTTT. Translating gives CASSSARGSNQPQHF.